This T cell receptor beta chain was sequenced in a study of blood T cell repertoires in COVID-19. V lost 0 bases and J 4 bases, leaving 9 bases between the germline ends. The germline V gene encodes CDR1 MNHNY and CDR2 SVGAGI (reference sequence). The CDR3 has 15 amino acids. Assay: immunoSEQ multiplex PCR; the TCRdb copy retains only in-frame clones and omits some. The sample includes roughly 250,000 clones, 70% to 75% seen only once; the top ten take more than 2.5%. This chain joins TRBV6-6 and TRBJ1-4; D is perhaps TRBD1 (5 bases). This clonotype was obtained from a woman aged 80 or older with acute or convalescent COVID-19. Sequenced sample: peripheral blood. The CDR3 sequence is CASSYSGVVNEKLFF. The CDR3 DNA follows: TGTGCCAGCAGTTACTCAGGGGTGGTTAATGAAAAACTGTTTTTT.